The 3 T cell receptor beta chains listed next were all sequenced from one sample in a study of T-cell memory formation after mild COVID-19. TCRdb reanalysed the 5' RACE reads using MiXCR and keeps one entry per CDR3 protein. The sample has about 120,000 distinct CDR3 sequences; about a fifth are singletons. The specimen sequenced was PBMCs or a T cell subset sorted from them (not recorded which). Every receptor here comes from a man aged 18 to 29 who had mild COVID-19 (a few samples of this study predate the infection). Cell type and time point are not known.

The V gene is TRBV7-8, the J gene TRBJ1-1; 7 bases map to TRBD1. The V and J ends lost 5 bases and 8 bases, in that order; junction bases with no gene match: 11. The CDR3 spans 14 residues. Looked up from germline, CDR1 is SGHVS and CDR2 is FQNEAQ. CDR3 in DNA: TGTGCCAGCAGCAAGGGGGCCAGGGAGGGGGAAGCTTTCTTT. Translated: CASSKGAREGEAFF.

V usage is TRBV7-8 and J usage is TRBJ2-3; D may be TRBD1 or TRBD2 (5 bases each). Germline CDR1 SGHVS, CDR2 FQNEAQ. Trimming removed 5 bases from V and 3 bases from J, with 12 bases in between. The CDR3 covers 14 residues. DNA of the CDR3: TGTGCCAGCAGCCAAGAGGGGATAACAGATACGCAGTATTTT. Encoded protein: CASSQEGITDTQYF.

The chain combines TRBV7-9 with TRBJ2-1; TRBD2 aligns across 12 bases. CDR1 and CDR2 from the germline V gene are SEHNR and FQNEAQ (reference sequence). This CDR3 comprises 21 residues. V shed 5 bases and J 7 bases; nucleotides not matched to a gene: 24. The CDR3 bases are TGTGCCAGCAGCCCCCCCGATTCCGGGACTAGCGGGCCCCGGAGATTAAATGAGCAGTTCTTC. This encodes CASSPPDSGTSGPRRLNEQFF.